Each of the 27 T cell receptor beta chains below was sequenced from the same sample in a study of naive and memory T cell subsets. Both TRBC1 and TRBC2 were covered by a beta constant-region primer of two equimolar oligonucleotides. One entry per CDR3 protein results from TCRdb running MiXCR on the UMI-ligation and nested PCR reads. The table lists 21,000 or so distinct CDR3 sequences, more than 9.5% of them singletons. The specimen sequenced was central memory CD8+ T cells from blood. The origin of the receptors is a human donor in good health.

This clonotype is medium-sized. This chain links TRBV10-3 with TRBJ2-7; D is unresolved. Germline-derived CDR1 and CDR2 are ENHRY and SYGVKD. There are 10 residues in the CDR3. Trimming removed 7 bases from V and 7 bases from J, with 8 bases in between. CDR3 DNA sequence: TGTGCCATCACCCCCTCGGAGCAGTACTTC. This translates into CAITPSEQYF.

This clonotype was picked up many times. J is TRBJ2-5 and V is TRBV7-9, with D maybe TRBD2 (5 bases). There are 16 residues in the CDR3. The germline CDR1 and CDR2 sequences are SEHNR and FQNEAQ (reference sequence). The V gene lost 6 bases and the J gene lost 0 bases, with 17 bases spanning the gap. CDR3 sequence reads: CASSRSGLKYQETQYF. The CDR3 DNA reads as TGTGCCAGCAGTCGGAGCGGCCTTAAGTACCAAGAGACCCAGTACTTC.

This clonotype has a handful of counts. J is TRBJ2-1 and V is TRBV7-3; 8 positions match TRBD2. V dropped 1 base and J dropped 2; count of bases not matched to a gene: 7. CDR3 length equals 17 residues. Germline V CDR1 and CDR2: SGHTA, FQGTGA. CDR3 coding DNA: TGTGCCAGCAGCTTAAACGTGGCGGGAGGCACCTACAATGAGCAGTTCTTC. Its protein is CASSLNVAGGTYNEQFF.

The CDR3 reads CATSTGTSATGELFF. For the CDR3, the DNA is TGTGCCACCAGCACAGGGACTAGCGCCACCGGGGAGCTGTTTTTT. This chain joins TRBV15 and TRBJ2-2, with 10 bases matching TRBD2. The trim removed 4 bases at V and 4 bases at J, leaving 3 bases unmatched. Germline V gives CDR1 LNHNV, CDR2 YYDKDF (reference sequence). This CDR3 spans 15 amino acids. The full variable domain, rest sourced from reference TRBV15 and TRBJ2-2, is DAMVIQNPRYQVTQFGKPVTLSCSQTLNHNVMYWYQQKSSQAPKLLFHYYDKDFNNEADTPDNFQSRRPNTSFCFLDIRSPGLGDTAMYLCATSTGTSATGELFFGEGSRLTVL.

This clonotype was counted only a few times. The rearrangement uses TRBV7-8 and TRBJ2-7; D possibly corresponds to TRBD2 (6 bases). The CDR3 consists of 12 residues. V was clipped by 5 bases and J by 5 bases, with 10 bases between them. The V gene's germline CDR1 is SGHVS and CDR2 FQNEAQ. In DNA, the CDR3 is TGTGCCAGCAGCCTGACTAGGAACGAGCAGTACTTC. The encoded protein is CASSLTRNEQYF.

The table lists this clonotype with many counts. The chain is built from TRBV5-1 and TRBJ2-7; D uncertain. Trimming pared 4 bases from V and 4 bases from J, leaving 9 bases between. Germline CDR1 reads SGHRS; CDR2 reads YFSETQ. The CDR3 is 12 residues long. The CDR3 DNA follows: TGCGCCAGCAGCCCGAGTCTATACGAGCAGTACTTC. Its translation: CASSPSLYEQYF.

This clonotype was detected ten times or more. The chain recombines TRBV6-2 or TRBV6-3 with TRBJ2-7, with a weak D call TRBD2 (5 bases). The CDR3 has 12 amino acids. Per the germline V gene, CDR1 is MNHEY and CDR2 is SVGEGT. V was cut by 8 bases and J by 7 bases, with 15 bases left in between. The CDR3 DNA follows: TGTGCCAGCGCCCCCGCGGGCATGGAGCAGTACTTC. Translating gives CASAPAGMEQYF.

This chain connects TRBV5-5 to TRBJ2-3; no definite D call. This CDR3 region has 12 residues. From germline, CDR1 is SGHKS and CDR2 YYEKEE (reference sequence). Between the trimmed V and J ends, which lost 2 bases and 4 bases, there was a span of 5 bases. The CDR3 nucleotides read TGTGCCAGCAGCTTTTTGTCAGATACGCAGTATTTT. This translates into CASSFLSDTQYF.

This clonotype occurred many times. The gene calls are TRBV4-1 and TRBJ2-7; D unresolved. Trimming removed 0 bases from V and 3 bases from J, with 15 bases in between. The CDR3 totals 16 residues. Germline-derived CDR1 and CDR2 are MGHRA and YSYEKL. The CDR3 DNA is TGCGCCAGCAGCCAAGATCTCGGGTCTCTCCTCTACGAGCAGTACTTC. This gives the protein CASSQDLGSLLYEQYF.

On this clonotype: One end of the junction fails to match germline, which may point to a read error. The gene calls are TRBV6-2 or TRBV6-3 and TRBJ2-7; tentatively, D is TRBD1 (6 bases). CDR3 size: 16 residues. Germline assignment: CDR1 MNHEY and CDR2 SVGEGT. For the CDR3, the DNA is TGTGCCAGCAGTTACGTGTTGGACAGCGAGTCCTACGGGCAGTACTTC. Translation: CASSYVLDSESYGQYF.

There are many counts of this clonotype. The chain employs TRBV21-1 and TRBJ2-5. TRBV21-1 constitutes a pseudogene. This CDR3 comprises 14 residues. In DNA, the CDR3 is TGTGCCAGCAGCAAAGACCCCAGAGAAGAGACCCAGTACTTC. It codes for CASSKDPREETQYF.

Note on this clonotype: Just one base apart from a much larger clone, this may be a read error. This chain links TRBV7-6 with TRBJ2-1, with TRBD2 matching over 8 bases. Germline V gives CDR1 SGHVS, CDR2 FNYEAQ. The length of the CDR3 is 15 residues. Here the CDR3 reads CANSLESSGSDEQFF. The CDR3, as DNA: TGTGCCAACAGCTTAGAGTCTAGCGGGTCCGATGAGCAGTTCTTC.

This clonotype was observed a single time. V gene TRBV2 combines with J gene TRBJ2-1, with D possibly matching TRBD2 (5 bases). Germline-derived CDR1 and CDR2 are SNHLY and FYNNEI. Trimming pared 4 bases from V and 9 bases from J, leaving 22 bases between. CDR3 length equals 16 residues. As DNA, the CDR3 is TGTGCCAGCAGTGGACCGGGATCCGCTCTCCACAGTGAGCAGTTCTTC. It codes for CASSGPGSALHSEQFF.

V gene TRBV4-1 combines with J gene TRBJ1-1, with a weak D call TRBD1 (5 bases). This CDR3 has 15 amino acids. The V end was cut by 7 bases, the J end by 4 bases, with 19 bases between. Germline CDR1 and CDR2: MGHRA and YSYEKL. The DNA of the CDR3 is TGCGCCAGCACGAAAGGGCCAGGGTATGCCACTGAAGCTTTCTTT. Translation: CASTKGPGYATEAFF.

This clonotype was detected ten times or more. This rearrangement joins TRBV6-2 or TRBV6-3 to TRBJ1-2, with 8 bases lining up with TRBD1. The V gene's germline CDR1 is MNHEY and CDR2 SVGEGT. The ends lost 5 bases at V and 6 bases at J; junction bases unmatched: 8. The CDR3 totals 14 residues. CDR3 in amino acids: CASSPMDRADGYTF. The CDR3 DNA reads TGTGCCAGCAGTCCCATGGACAGGGCGGATGGCTACACCTTC.

This clonotype was recorded a few times. The chain links TRBV4-2 to TRBJ1-3; 8 bases fit TRBD1. The CDR3 length is 18 residues. Germline V CDR1 and CDR2: LGHNA, YNFKEQ. The ends lost 0 bases at V and 7 bases at J; junction bases unmatched: 14. The CDR3 protein is CASSQDGQGGNMRNTIYF. CDR3 DNA: TGTGCCAGCAGCCAAGATGGACAGGGAGGAAACATGCGGAACACCATATATTTT.

This clonotype was recorded many times. The J gene is TRBJ1-3, the V gene TRBV6-6; a possible D gene is TRBD1 (5 bases). Trimming removed 6 bases from V and 0 bases from J, with 18 bases in between. This CDR3 spans 17 amino acids. Germline-derived CDR1 and CDR2 are MNHNY and SVGAGI (reference sequence). CDR3 in amino acids: CASSLSGGGSSGNTIYF. For the CDR3, the DNA is TGTGCCAGCAGCCTTTCCGGGGGGGGAAGCTCTGGAAACACCATATATTTT.

The V and J genes are TRBV29-1 and TRBJ2-7; 8 nucleotides align to TRBD1. The junction had 7 bases not matched to a gene; V was cut back by 4 bases and J by 2 bases. Germline loops: CDR1 SQVTM, CDR2 ANQGSEA. The CDR3 consists of 14 residues. The CDR3: CSVVGGQGAYEQYF. CDR3 coding DNA: TGCAGCGTTGTGGGAGGACAGGGCGCCTACGAGCAGTACTTC.

This clonotype was observed a few times. The V gene is TRBV27, the J gene TRBJ2-5, with a tentative D call TRBD2 (6 bases). This CDR3 is built from 13 residues. V gave up 3 bases and J gave up 4 bases, with 9 bases separating them. CDR1 MNHEY and CDR2 SMNVEV come from the germline V gene (reference sequence). The CDR3 region has the DNA TGTGCCAGCAGTTTTGGGGGAGGAGAGACCCAGTACTTC. Residues: CASSFGGGETQYF.

This clonotype was seen repeatedly, ten times or more. The CDR3 nucleotides are TGTGCCAGCAGCTTACCCCTAGCGGGAGGCTTCACAGATACGCAGTATTTT. Its protein product is CASSLPLAGGFTDTQYF. The chain combines TRBV7-8 with TRBJ2-3, with TRBD2 matching 11 bases. This CDR3 is built from 17 residues. V trimming: 2 bases; J trimming: 2 bases; junction bases outside the gene matches: 6. In germline, CDR1 is SGHVS, CDR2 FQNEAQ.

In this sample, this clonotype turned up a few times. The V call is TRBV11-2, the J call TRBJ1-2; D not certain. The germline V and J ends were trimmed by 0 bases and 8 bases, with 13 bases remaining between them. The CDR3 is 14 residues long. Germline CDR1 and CDR2: SGHAT and FQNNGV. The CDR3 nucleotides read TGTGCCAGCAGCTTAGATCAGTGGGGTTGGGGCTACACCTTC. Protein sequence: CASSLDQWGWGYTF.

This clonotype was found a few times. This chain links TRBV6-8 with TRBJ1-5; weak D call: TRBD1 (6 bases). The V gene's germline CDR1 is MNHGY and CDR2 SAAAGT. The CDR3 extends over 16 amino acids. The V gene lost 1 base and the J gene lost 2 bases, with 12 bases spanning the gap. In DNA form, the CDR3 reads TGTGCCAGCAGTTACTTAAGGGGGGGAGGCAATCAGCCCCAGCATTTT. Translation gives CASSYLRGGGNQPQHF.

The chain uses TRBV12-3 or TRBV12-4 and TRBJ2-6; 7 bases map to TRBD1. There are 15 residues in the CDR3. Germline trimming cut 6 bases from V and 4 bases from J; bases unmatched to any gene: 6. This CDR3 reads CASSITGAGANVLTF. Written as DNA, the CDR3 is TGTGCCAGCAGCATTACAGGGGCCGGGGCCAACGTCCTGACTTTC.

By share, this clonotype counts as medium-sized. V is TRBV7-8 and J is TRBJ2-1, with D perhaps TRBD2 (7 bases). Trimming left V 2 bases short and J 8 bases short, with 22 bases between. The CDR3 covers 17 residues. Germline V gene data show CDR1 as SGHVS and CDR2 as FQNEAQ. The CDR3 loop reads CASSLTIKGEGRDEQFF. The CDR3, as DNA: TGTGCCAGCAGCTTAACGATAAAGGGGGAGGGCCGGGATGAGCAGTTCTTC.

This clonotype occurred a few times. The genes are TRBV14 and TRBJ2-5, with 9 bases fitting TRBD2. This CDR3 comprises 15 residues. Germline CDR1 SGHDN, CDR2 FVKESK. The V and J ends lost 3 bases and 4 bases, in that order; junction bases with no gene match: 6. CDR3 in DNA: TGTGCCAGCAGCCAGGGACTAGCCGTTCGAGAGACCCAGTACTTC. This codes for CASSQGLAVRETQYF.

In its sample, this clonotype was seen many times. CDR3 in DNA: TGTGCCAGCAGTGGACTAGGCTCCTACAATGAGCAGTTCTTC. Encoded protein: CASSGLGSYNEQFF. V usage is TRBV6-1 and J usage is TRBJ2-1; perhaps TRBD2 as D (6 bases). This CDR3 is built from 14 residues. Germline V lookup: CDR1 MNHNS, CDR2 SASEGT. V was trimmed by 4 bases and J by 0 bases, leaving 7 bases between them.

This clonotype was recorded many times. The rearrangement uses TRBV2 and TRBJ2-7; no definite D call. The germline CDR1 and CDR2 sequences are SNHLY and FYNNEI. The CDR3 loop spans 11 amino acids. V was trimmed by 1 base and J by 11 bases, leaving 9 bases between them. In nucleotides, the CDR3 is TGTGCCAGCAGTGAAGTCTATGGGGAGTACTTC. The encoded protein is CASSEVYGEYF.